What follows are 9 T cell receptor beta chains derived from one specimen sequenced in a study of PD-1 blockade in classical Hodgkin lymphoma. Data came from immunoSEQ multiplex PCR; TCRdb stores just in-frame clones and leaves some out. The sample carries around 18,000 clones, roughly 77% recorded once. The time point denotes: cycle 4 day 1 (C4D1), after around six weeks of nivolumab. Every patient was affected by relapse after autologous stem cell transplantation, while exposure to brentuximab vedotin was not uniform. Magnetic negative selection of thawed PBMCs was the method by which CD4+ T cells were purified. The specimen was CD4+ T cells from blood, collected before the fourth cycle of nivolumab. These receptors were taken from a human donor with classical Hodgkin lymphoma.

The chain combines TRBV2 with TRBJ1-1; D unresolved. CDR1 is SNHLY, CDR2 FYNNEI, per germline. V lost 6 bases to trimming and J lost 1 base, with 15 bases between them. This CDR3 is 15 amino acids long. CDR3 DNA sequence: TGTGCCAGCAGAGGGAGTCGCTCGCGGAACACTGAAGCTTTCTTT. Translated, it gives CASRGSRSRNTEAFF. The whole variable domain, filled in from reference TRBV2 and TRBJ1-1, reads EPEVTQTPSHQVTQMGQEVILRCVPISNHLYFYWYRQILGQKVEFLVSFYNNEISEKSEIFDDQFSVERPDGSNFTLKIRSTKLEDSAMYFCASRGSRSRNTEAFFGQGTRLTVV.

This clone occurred a few times. The rearrangement uses TRBV27 and TRBJ2-5, with D possibly TRBD1 on 5 matching bases. Germline loops: CDR1 MNHEY, CDR2 SMNVEV (reference sequence). CDR3 size: 13 residues. Trimming removed 2 bases from V and 5 bases from J, with 9 bases in between. CDR3 amino acids: CASSLRGRETQYF. As DNA, the CDR3 is TGTGCCAGCAGTTTAAGGGGTCGCGAGACCCAGTACTTC.

The rearrangement joins TRBV29-1 to TRBJ2-2; TRBD2 matches at 9 bases. Per the germline V gene, CDR1 is SQVTM and CDR2 is ANQGSEA. CDR3 size: 14 residues. V dropped 4 bases and J dropped 1; count of bases not matched to a gene: 1. The CDR3 nucleotides are TGCAGCGTTGGACTAGCGGTGAACACCGGGGAGCTGTTTTTT. Amino acids: CSVGLAVNTGELFF.

This chain joins TRBV10-3 and TRBJ2-2, with D unresolved. CDR1 is ENHRY, CDR2 SYGVKD, per germline. V lost 2 bases and J 5 bases, leaving 12 bases between the germline ends. The CDR3 runs to 15 residues. As DNA, the CDR3 is TGTGCCATCAGTGAGAACCCCGGGCAAACCGGGGAGCTGTTTTTT. As protein: CAISENPGQTGELFF.

V gene TRBV6-5 combines with J gene TRBJ1-6, with unresolved D. CDR3 length equals 12 residues. The V end lost 5 bases, the J end lost 7 bases, and 6 bases lay between the germline ends. Germline CDR1 is MNHEY and CDR2 is SVGAGI. CDR3 coding DNA: TGTGCCAGCAGTAACCAGAATTCACCCCTCCACTTT. Amino acids: CASSNQNSPLHF.

The chain carries TRBV11-2 and TRBJ1-1, with no clear D. Trimming cost V 0 bases and J 5 bases, with 7 bases left between them. Germline CDR1 and CDR2: SGHAT and FQNNGV. CDR3 size: 13 residues. CDR3: CASSLEEFTEAFF. In DNA, the CDR3 is TGTGCCAGCAGCTTAGAGGAATTTACTGAAGCTTTCTTT.

The chain's CDR3 is CAWSVPRQGIISGNTIYF. CDR3 DNA sequence: TGTGCCTGGAGTGTACCCCGACAGGGAATAATCTCTGGAAACACCATATATTTT. The chain recombines TRBV30 with TRBJ1-3, with 7 bases fitting TRBD1. Germline CDR1 GTSNPN, CDR2 SVGIG (reference sequence). With 0 bases clipped from V and 0 bases from J, the junction kept 11 bases outside the gene matches. The CDR3 runs 18 residues. The full variable domain, in which reference TRBV30 and TRBJ1-3 provide the parts outside the CDR3, is SQTIHQWPATLVQPVGSPLSLECTVEGTSNPNLYWYRQAAGRGLQLLFYSVGIGQISSEVPQNLSASRPQDRQFILSSKKLLLSDSGFYLCAWSVPRQGIISGNTIYFGEGSWLTVV.

The chain carries TRBV7-2 and TRBJ2-1; no definite D call. There are 13 residues in the CDR3. Looked up from germline, CDR1 is SGHTA and CDR2 is FQGNSA. Trimming left V 4 bases short and J 2 bases short, with 6 bases between. CDR3: CASSSLPYNEQFF. The CDR3 DNA follows: TGTGCCAGCAGCTCTCTCCCCTACAATGAGCAGTTCTTC.

V is TRBV7-9 and J is TRBJ2-2; TRBD1 might be the D (6 bases). Germline V CDR1 and CDR2: SEHNR, FQNEAQ (reference sequence). This CDR3 has 17 residues. The V gene lost 5 bases and the J gene lost 1 base, with 17 bases spanning the gap. The CDR3 nucleotides read TGTGCCAGCAGCCCAAATTCGGGCAGGGGGAACACCGGGGAGCTGTTTTTT. It is translated as CASSPNSGRGNTGELFF.